The text below deals with one T cell receptor (beta chain). Its antigen is undetermined. TCRdb keeps only in-frame clones here, not all; method: immunoSEQ multiplex PCR. The sample includes 65,000 or so clones, roughly 94% seen only once; the top ten take about 4.1%. Germline V gives CDR1 MNHNS, CDR2 SASEGT. Losses at the gene ends were 4 bases for V and 4 bases for J; bases not matched to a gene: 1. This CDR3 comprises 14 residues. These data belong to a study of cytomegalovirus exposure and HLA in healthy donors. Regarding the study as a whole: According to a later analysis, TCR clusters from the first cohort tended to co-occur in the 120 or so validation repertoires.

The source is a man aged 18 to 30 in good health and CMV-seropositive. The gene calls are TRBV6-1 and TRBJ2-3, with TRBD1 matching 11 bases. The sequencing input was PBMCs. The DNA for the CDR3 is TGTGCCAGCAGTGGGACAGGGGGCGCAGATACGCAGTATTTT. It is translated as CASSGTGGADTQYF.